The 26 T cell receptor beta chains below come from one sample, sequenced in a study of control samples from healthy donors and cancer patients. Measured with immunoSEQ multiplex PCR; TCRdb has only the in-frame clones, and not every one. The table records roughly 92,000 clones, approximately 88% of them present only once. The specimen sequenced was blood. These TCRs come from a woman in her sixties or seventies in good health.

The chain carries TRBV6-5 and TRBJ2-7; 11 bases fit TRBD2. The CDR3 is made up of 14 amino acids. Germline trimming cut 7 bases from V and 1 base from J; bases unmatched to any gene: 3. The germline V gene has CDR1 MNHEY and CDR2 SVGAGI. In nucleotides, the CDR3 is TGTGCCAGCACTACTAGCGGGGGTTCCTACGAGCAGTACTTC. Translation gives CASTTSGGSYEQYF.

V is TRBV7-8 and J is TRBJ1-1; D perhaps matches TRBD1 (5 bases). This CDR3 spans 15 amino acids. Trimming shortened V by 2 bases and J by 0 bases, and 10 bases separated the two germline ends. Looked up from germline, CDR1 is SGHVS and CDR2 is FQNEAQ. This chain's CDR3 is CASSLRGNMNTEAFF. The CDR3 bases are TGTGCCAGCAGCTTACGGGGGAACATGAACACTGAAGCTTTCTTT.

The gene calls are TRBV18 and TRBJ1-4; 8 bases are shared with TRBD1. Germline CDR1 reads KGHSH; CDR2 reads LQKENI. The CDR3 totals 18 residues. The J segment lost 8 bases and the V segment lost 0 bases, leaving 14 bases of the junction unmatched. The CDR3 is CASSPPTTGVPDREKLFF. In DNA, the CDR3 is TGTGCCAGCTCACCACCGACGACAGGGGTCCCAGATCGGGAAAAACTGTTTTTT.

This sequence joins TRBV6-1 and TRBJ2-5, with 9 bases aligning to TRBD1. This CDR3 is built from 15 residues. Trimming at V came to 1 base and at J to 5 bases, leaving 5 bases not matched to a gene. Germline V gives CDR1 MNHNS, CDR2 SASEGT. The CDR3 DNA follows: TGTGCCAGCAGTGAAGTTAACAGGGGGCCGGAGACCCAGTACTTC. This sequence encodes CASSEVNRGPETQYF.

Here the CDR3 DNA reads TGTGCCAGTAGTACCCGGACTGGAAACACCATATATTTT. Its translation: CASSTRTGNTIYF. The J gene is TRBJ1-3, the V gene TRBV19, with unresolved D. The CDR3 totals 13 residues. V was clipped by 4 bases and J by 2 bases, with 6 bases between them. Germline V gene sequence: CDR1 LNHDA, CDR2 SQIVND (reference sequence).

This chain uses TRBV9 with TRBJ1-5, with D maybe TRBD1 (5 bases). This CDR3 contains 16 residues. The V end lost 3 bases, the J end lost 5 bases, and 18 bases lay between the germline ends. Germline CDR1 reads SGDLS; CDR2 reads YYNGEE. CDR3 DNA sequence: TGTGCCAGCAGCGACGGCCAGTCTGGGGCCCATCAGCCCCAGCATTTT. Protein sequence: CASSDGQSGAHQPQHF.

The V and J genes are TRBV19 and TRBJ1-3, with TRBD1 identical over 7 bases. V lost 5 bases and J lost 11; bases outside the gene matches: 9. This CDR3 is 13 amino acids long. CDR1 is LNHDA and CDR2 is SQIVND in the germline V gene (reference sequence). The CDR3 DNA sequence: TGTGCCAGTAGTGTCGACAGGGTCGGAGCCATATATTTT. Its translation is CASSVDRVGAIYF. The full variable domain, its missing parts supplied by reference TRBV19 and TRBJ1-3, is DGGITQSPKYLFRKEGQNVTLSCEQNLNHDAMYWYRQDPGQGLRLIYYSQIVNDFQKGDIAEGYSVSREKKESFPLTVTSAQKNPTAFYLCASSVDRVGAIYFGEGSWLTVV.

The chain is built from TRBV28 and TRBJ2-7; a weak D match, TRBD1 (5 bases). The CDR3 sequence is 16 residues long. Per the germline V gene, CDR1 is MDHEN and CDR2 is SYDVKM. V lost 3 bases, J lost 0 bases, and 15 bases lay in between. CDR3 region: CASSFSYRQSSYEQYF. The CDR3 nucleotides are TGTGCCAGCAGTTTCTCTTATCGACAGAGCTCCTACGAGCAGTACTTC.

V and J are TRBV25-1 and TRBJ2-3; D gene unclear. Germline-derived CDR1 and CDR2 are MGHDK and SYGVNS. The length of the CDR3 is 14 residues. V lost 7 bases to trimming and J lost 0 bases, with 11 bases between them. The CDR3 DNA sequence: TGTGCCAGCACGGGTCTTACTAGCACAGATACGCAGTATTTT. This encodes CASTGLTSTDTQYF.

The chain is built from TRBV18 and TRBJ1-1; 9 nucleotides align to TRBD1. V lost 9 bases, J lost 3 bases, and 11 bases stayed unmatched. CDR1 KGHSH and CDR2 LQKENI come from the germline V gene. This CDR3 spans 15 amino acids. CDR3 in amino acids: CASNPTGQGDTEAFF. The CDR3 nucleotides are TGTGCCAGTAACCCAACGGGACAGGGAGACACTGAAGCTTTCTTT.

The chain couples TRBV5-1 to TRBJ1-4, with unresolved D. The CDR3 sequence is 14 residues long. Germline loops: CDR1 SGHRS, CDR2 YFSETQ. V gave up 0 bases and J gave up 0 bases, with 3 bases separating them. The CDR3 sequence: CASSLVSTNEKLFF. The CDR3 DNA is TGCGCCAGCAGCTTGGTGTCAACTAATGAAAAACTGTTTTTT.

This chain uses TRBV5-1 with TRBJ2-2; D gene unclear. With 4 bases removed from V and 6 bases from J, the gap between germline ends came to 10 bases. Germline V gene data show CDR1 as SGHRS and CDR2 as YFSETQ. The CDR3 extends over 13 amino acids. The CDR3 DNA sequence: TGCGCCAGCAGCCAGACTCCACCCGGGGAGCTGTTTTTT. This translates into CASSQTPPGELFF.

The chain uses TRBV11-2 and TRBJ1-3, with 8 nucleotides matching TRBD1. CDR3 size: 15 residues. Germline assignment: CDR1 SGHAT and CDR2 FQNNGV. The V segment lost 3 bases and the J segment 8 bases; nucleotides outside the gene matches: 9. The CDR3 loop is CASSFRTGGIDTIYF. CDR3 nucleotide sequence: TGTGCCAGCAGCTTCCGTACAGGGGGGATTGACACCATATATTTT.

The genes are TRBV5-5 and TRBJ1-1; TRBD1 matches at 9 bases. Trimming took 4 bases from V and 4 from J; bases not matched to a gene: 8. The CDR3 length is 15 residues. Germline lookup yields CDR1 SGHKS and CDR2 YYEKEE (reference sequence). The CDR3 region is CASSLSPTGGTEAFF. DNA for the CDR3: TGTGCCAGCAGCCTGAGCCCGACAGGGGGCACTGAAGCTTTCTTT.

The V gene is TRBV7-6, the J gene TRBJ2-7; D gene uncertain. CDR1 is SGHVS and CDR2 is FNYEAQ in the germline V gene. Trimming shortened V by 2 bases and J by 6 bases, and 17 bases separated the two germline ends. There are 15 residues in the CDR3. The CDR3 DNA is TGTGCCAGCAGCTTATCGGCTGGCAGGCCCTCCGAGCAGTACTTC. Translated, it gives CASSLSAGRPSEQYF.

CDR3 sequence: CASSSGRSYEQYF. The DNA for the CDR3 is TGTGCCAGCAGTTCGGGCAGGTCCTACGAGCAGTACTTC. J is TRBJ2-7 and V is TRBV27; D gene uncertain. From germline, CDR1 is MNHEY and CDR2 SMNVEV (reference sequence). Deletions cut 4 bases from V and 1 base from J, with 8 bases between. This CDR3 has 13 residues.

In its sample, this clone was seen a few times. Other DNA sequences of this sample code for an identical CDR3. The chain couples TRBV18 to TRBJ1-2, with 7 bases aligning to TRBD1. CDR3 size: 15 residues. V lost 1 base, J lost 3 bases, and 5 bases stayed unmatched. Germline V gene lookup returns CDR1 KGHSH and CDR2 LQKENI. CDR3 DNA sequence: TGTGCCAGCTCACCACAGGGGCAGGGGGACTATGGCTACACCTTC. Amino acids: CASSPQGQGDYGYTF.

The rearrangement links TRBV2 to TRBJ2-4; 8 nucleotides align to TRBD1. V shed 4 bases and J 14 bases; nucleotides not matched to a gene: 13. Per the germline V gene, CDR1 is SNHLY and CDR2 is FYNNEI. The CDR3 sequence is 14 residues long. The CDR3 DNA sequence: TGTGCCAGCAGTGTTTCAGGGGGCCATCCACTGGAGTACTTC. Its translation is CASSVSGGHPLEYF.

CDR3 protein: CASSVVGGDYGYTF. The DNA of the CDR3 is TGTGCCAGCAGCGTAGTTGGGGGGGACTATGGCTACACCTTC. V gene TRBV9 combines with J gene TRBJ1-2; D might be TRBD1 (5 bases). V lost 0 bases, J lost 3 bases, and 9 bases lay in between. The CDR3 runs to 14 residues. Germline assignment: CDR1 SGDLS and CDR2 YYNGEE. Complete variable domain (other parts from reference TRBV9 and TRBJ1-2): DSGVTQTPKHLITATGQRVTLRCSPRSGDLSVYWYQQSLDQGLQFLIQYYNGEERAKGNILERFSAQQFPDLHSELNLSSLELGDSALYFCASSVVGGDYGYTFGSGTRLTVV.

V and J are TRBV7-9 and TRBJ1-2, with 8 positions matching TRBD1. The CDR3 runs 13 residues. CDR1 is SEHNR, CDR2 FQNEAQ, per germline (reference sequence). With 5 bases clipped from V and 3 bases from J, the junction kept 2 bases outside the gene matches. The CDR3 DNA is TGTGCCAGCAGCCCGGACAGGGACTATGGCTACACCTTC. Protein product: CASSPDRDYGYTF.

This chain uses TRBV5-1 with TRBJ1-1, with D possibly being TRBD1 (5 bases). Trimming removed 4 bases from V and 0 bases from J, with 13 bases in between. The CDR3 has 15 amino acids. Per germline, CDR1 SGHRS and CDR2 YFSETQ. This chain's CDR3 is CASSLGPVMNTEAFF. The CDR3 DNA reads as TGCGCCAGCAGCCTGGGACCCGTCATGAACACTGAAGCTTTCTTT.

On this clone itself: Its ends do not fully match the called genes, so a read error is possible. J is TRBJ1-3 and V is TRBV7-8; D remains ambiguous. The germline CDR1 and CDR2 sequences are SGHVS and FQNEAQ. The CDR3 is 12 residues long. The CDR3 DNA sequence: TGTGCCAGCAGCCTAGCTGGAAACACCATATATTTT. Its translation: CASSLAGNTIYF.

CDR3 sequence reads: CASQGAWATNEKLFF. The CDR3 coding sequence is TGTGCCTCACAGGGGGCATGGGCAACTAATGAAAAACTGTTTTTT. The V and J genes are TRBV10-3 and TRBJ1-4; 9 positions match TRBD1. Trimming cost V 11 bases and J 0 bases; bases outside gene matches: 7. This CDR3 spans 15 amino acids. CDR1 ENHRY and CDR2 SYGVKD come from the germline V gene.

The CDR3 region is CASSSLGTGGDLGPQHF. Here the CDR3 DNA reads TGTGCCAGCAGCTCGCTAGGGACAGGGGGCGACCTGGGGCCCCAGCATTTT. J is TRBJ1-5 and V is TRBV11-2; 12 nucleotides match TRBD1. V dropped 4 bases and J dropped 9; count of bases not matched to a gene: 13. The CDR3 sequence is 17 residues long. Germline V CDR1 and CDR2: SGHAT, FQNNGV.

The rearrangement links TRBV27 to TRBJ1-1; D remains unclear. There are 13 residues in the CDR3. The germline V gene encodes CDR1 MNHEY and CDR2 SMNVEV (reference sequence). V dropped 2 bases and J dropped 8 bases, with 12 bases sitting between them. The CDR3 nucleotides read TGTGCCAGCAGTTTAATGGCAACCAGAGAAGCTTTCTTT. Residues: CASSLMATREAFF.

The CDR3 here is CASRPGGPATYEQYF. CDR3 bases: TGTGCCAGCAGACCCGGCGGACCGGCTACCTACGAGCAGTACTTC. The chain recombines TRBV28 with TRBJ2-7; D gene ambiguous. With 6 bases removed from V and 2 bases from J, the gap between germline ends came to 17 bases. CDR3 length: 15 amino acids. Germline CDR1 is MDHEN and CDR2 is SYDVKM.